This TCR beta chain was documented in a study of OX40 agonist ivuxolimab in advanced cancers. Study at large: The dose of intravenous ivuxolimab that patients received every 2 weeks ranged from 0.01 to 10 mg/kg. General study findings and limits: Partial responders receiving 0.1-3.0 mg/kg showed among the lowest clonal expansion. Clones of CD4+ and CD8+ blood T cells grew by week 6 at doses of 0.1 to 3.0 mg/kg.

Generated by immunoSEQ multiplex PCR, the TCRdb table keeps only in-frame clones and is missing some. The profile shows 65,000 to 85,000 clones, 85% of them singletons. Autoimmune disease history or systemic immunosuppression disqualified patients. This CDR3 is built from 11 residues. V was clipped by 1 base and J by 4 bases, with 2 bases between them. Germline V CDR1 and CDR2: GTSNPN, SVGIG (reference sequence). A remark on this clone: Its antigen remains unidentified.

The specimen was CD4+ or CD8+ T cells sorted from blood, collected in a trial of the OX40 agonist ivuxolimab. The origin of this receptor is an adult with an advanced solid tumor such as melanoma, head and neck, liver or kidney cancer. The genes are TRBV30 and TRBJ2-1; D uncertain. In DNA, the CDR3 is TGTGCCTGGAGTGATTACAATGAGCAGTTCTTC. Translated: CAWSDYNEQFF.